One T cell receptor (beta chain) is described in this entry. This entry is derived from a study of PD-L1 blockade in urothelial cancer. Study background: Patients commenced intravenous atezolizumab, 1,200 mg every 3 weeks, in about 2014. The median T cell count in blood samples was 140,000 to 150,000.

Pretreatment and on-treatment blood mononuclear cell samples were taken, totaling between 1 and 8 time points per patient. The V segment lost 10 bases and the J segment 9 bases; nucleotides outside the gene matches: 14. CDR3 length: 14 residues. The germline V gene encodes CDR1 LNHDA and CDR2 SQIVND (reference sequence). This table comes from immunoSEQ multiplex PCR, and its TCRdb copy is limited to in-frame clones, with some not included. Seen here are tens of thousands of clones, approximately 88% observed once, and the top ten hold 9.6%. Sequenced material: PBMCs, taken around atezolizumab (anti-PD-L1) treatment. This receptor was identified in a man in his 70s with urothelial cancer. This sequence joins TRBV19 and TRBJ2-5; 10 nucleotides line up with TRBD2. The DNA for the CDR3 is TGTGCCACCCGCAGGACTAGCGGATACGGGGCCCAGTACTTC. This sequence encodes CATRRTSGYGAQYF.